Given below is one T cell receptor (beta chain) in context. What it binds is unknown. The PCR had 60 Vbeta and 13 Jbeta primers. Assay: immunoSEQ multiplex PCR; the TCRdb copy retains only in-frame clones and omits some. Of some 150,000 clones in the sample, roughly four fifths were seen once. This entry is derived from a study of cytomegalovirus exposure and HLA in healthy donors. The study's findings and limits: Prediction of most subjects' HLA-A and HLA-B alleles by TCR beta sequences was reportedly accurate. In a later analysis, TCR beta V- and J-gene trimming was associated with a missense DCLRE1C variant. It was likely that a cluster of highly shared sequence variants was a sequencing artifact. Later findings reportedly placed an Asian-associated ancestry cluster below the roughly 670-donor mean for N-insertions.

The V gene lost 2 bases and the J gene lost 5 bases, with 19 bases spanning the gap. The germline gives CDR1 SQVTM, CDR2 ANQGSEA. The CDR3 totals 16 residues. The chain couples TRBV29-1 to TRBJ2-1; possible D gene TRBD2, 6 bases. The clonotype originates from a man in his fifties in good health and CMV-seropositive. Sequenced material: PBMCs. The CDR3 sequence is CSVESRSEGKDNEQFF. The CDR3 nucleotides are TGCAGCGTTGAATCCAGATCGGAGGGGAAAGACAATGAGCAGTTCTTC.